This T cell receptor (beta chain) was profiled in a study of technical replicates of blood from several donors. Sequencing used immunoSEQ multiplex PCR; TCRdb keeps in-frame clones, though not all of them. Among just over 95,000 clones, approximately 95% were seen once, and the ten largest hold approximately 0.23%. Germline V CDR1 and CDR2: SGHAT, FQNNGV. Trimming cost V 5 bases and J 5 bases, with 15 bases left between them. This CDR3 is built from 14 residues. Material for sequencing was T cells isolated from PBMCs. This chain links TRBV11-2 with TRBJ1-2; D is perhaps TRBD1 (5 bases). The source is a human donor in good health. The CDR3 region has the DNA TGTGCCAGCAGCACAGGCCCAGGGCCGTATGGCTACACCTTC. Its protein product is CASSTGPGPYGYTF.